The 20 T cell receptor beta chains given below trace back to one sample, sequenced in a study of cytomegalovirus exposure and HLA in healthy donors. PCR was performed using 60 Vbeta and 13 Jbeta primers. The method was immunoSEQ multiplex PCR; TCRdb's version includes in-frame clones alone and lacks a portion of them. The sample consists of some 84,000 clones, more than 70% of them appearing once. The sequencing sample was made of PBMCs. The receptor source for this set is a male donor in good health and CMV-seropositive.

The chain carries TRBV6-4 and TRBJ2-1; TRBD2 matches 16 bases. Germline lookup yields CDR1 MRHNA and CDR2 SNTAGT. V dropped 8 bases and J dropped 6; count of bases not matched to a gene: 7. This CDR3 contains 16 residues. The CDR3 here is CASLGTSGRAGNEQFF. CDR3 nucleotide sequence: TGTGCCAGCCTGGGGACTAGCGGGAGGGCCGGCAATGAGCAGTTCTTC.

The chain links TRBV2 to TRBJ2-5; D call uncertain. Per germline, CDR1 SNHLY and CDR2 FYNNEI. There are 12 residues in the CDR3. V shed 6 bases and J shed 4 bases, with 9 bases lying between them. CDR3 sequence: CASSAAAETQYF. In DNA, the CDR3 is TGTGCCAGCAGCGCCGCGGCAGAGACCCAGTACTTC.

This chain uses TRBV7-8 with TRBJ1-2; a possible D gene is TRBD1 (5 bases). Germline values: CDR1 SGHVS, CDR2 FQNEAQ. V was cut by 0 bases and J by 1 base, with 12 bases left in between. This CDR3 spans 16 amino acids. The CDR3 sequence is CASSLALGGGNYGYTF. In DNA, the CDR3 is TGTGCCAGCAGCTTAGCGCTGGGGGGAGGTAACTATGGCTACACCTTC.

The chain is built from TRBV9 and TRBJ2-1, with 12 bases aligning to TRBD2. Germline CDR1 and CDR2: SGDLS and YYNGEE. After removal of 0 bases from V and 4 bases from J, the junction contained 8 bases not matched to a gene. The CDR3 covers 18 residues. The CDR3 DNA is TGTGCCAGCAGCGTAGACCACACCGGGACTAGCGGGTACAATGAGCAGTTCTTC. This encodes CASSVDHTGTSGYNEQFF.

The chain links TRBV5-4 to TRBJ2-1; 9 bases line up with TRBD1. Germline V lookup: CDR1 SGHNT, CDR2 YYREEE (reference sequence). J was trimmed by 7 bases and V by 1 base; bases with no gene match: 9. CDR3 length equals 16 residues. This CDR3 reads CASSLPQGQGSNEQFF. The CDR3 DNA follows: TGTGCCAGCAGCTTGCCCCAGGGACAGGGATCGAATGAGCAGTTCTTC.

The gene calls are TRBV19 and TRBJ2-3; 11 bases map to TRBD2. Germline values: CDR1 LNHDA, CDR2 SQIVND (reference sequence). CDR3 length equals 14 residues. The V segment lost 7 bases and the J segment 5 bases; nucleotides outside the gene matches: 5. The CDR3 DNA follows: TGTGCCAGTAAGGGCCTAGCGGGGGGAGATACGCAGTATTTT. It codes for CASKGLAGGDTQYF.

This rearrangement joins TRBV28 to TRBJ1-1; 9 bases map to TRBD1. V lost 3 bases and J lost 6; bases outside the gene matches: 8. From germline, CDR1 is MDHEN and CDR2 SYDVKM. The CDR3 totals 15 residues. This CDR3 reads CASSFHRGQISEAFF. The CDR3 DNA is TGTGCCAGCAGTTTCCACAGGGGGCAGATTTCTGAAGCTTTCTTT.

The chain links TRBV2 to TRBJ2-1; D is perhaps TRBD1 (6 bases). The CDR3 is 14 amino acids. Germline CDR1 and CDR2: SNHLY and FYNNEI. The V gene lost 4 bases and the J gene lost 4 bases, with 11 bases spanning the gap. The CDR3 loop reads CASSGTRGYNEQFF. The CDR3 DNA sequence: TGTGCCAGCAGTGGGACAAGGGGGTACAATGAGCAGTTCTTC.

CDR3 in amino acids: CASSPRGAYEQYF. The CDR3 coding sequence is TGTGCCAGCAGCCCTCGGGGGGCCTACGAGCAGTACTTC. The chain links TRBV5-4 to TRBJ2-7; 7 bases map to TRBD2. V lost 4 bases to trimming and J lost 2 bases; unmatched junction nucleotides: 3. Germline V gene data show CDR1 as SGHNT and CDR2 as YYREEE (reference sequence). The CDR3 has 13 amino acids.

The genes are TRBV5-1 and TRBJ2-7; 13 nucleotides align to TRBD2. From germline, CDR1 is SGHRS and CDR2 YFSETQ. With 4 bases clipped from V and 4 bases from J, the junction kept 2 bases outside the gene matches. CDR3 length: 14 amino acids. This CDR3 is CASSVTSGRYEQYF. The CDR3 coding sequence is TGCGCCAGCAGCGTGACTAGCGGGAGGTACGAGCAGTACTTC.

The V call is TRBV28, the J call TRBJ2-1; TRBD2 agrees at 13 bases. CDR1 MDHEN and CDR2 SYDVKM come from the germline V gene. Losses at the gene ends were 5 bases for V and 4 bases for J; bases not matched to a gene: 5. This CDR3 is built from 16 residues. CDR3 in DNA: TGTGCCAGCAGTCCCCGGACTAGCGGGAGTTACAATGAGCAGTTCTTC. Amino acids: CASSPRTSGSYNEQFF.

The CDR3 DNA sequence: TGCGCCAGCAGCCAAAGAGGGGGGGTAGGGAACGGGAAAGCTTTCTTT. The encoded protein is CASSQRGGVGNGKAFF. The chain is built from TRBV4-1 and TRBJ1-1; perhaps TRBD1 as D (6 bases). Germline lookup yields CDR1 MGHRA and CDR2 YSYEKL. The CDR3 has 16 amino acids. V was cut by 2 bases and J by 9 bases, with 22 bases left in between.

J is TRBJ1-2 and V is TRBV2; weak D call: TRBD1 (5 bases). Trimming took off 8 bases at V and 8 bases at J, with 15 bases between the two ends. The CDR3 runs to 12 residues. From germline, CDR1 is SNHLY and CDR2 FYNNEI. In DNA, the CDR3 is TGTGCCAGCCACCCAGGGCCCCAGGGCTACACCTTC. Its protein is CASHPGPQGYTF.

The chain has TRBV28 and TRBJ1-1, with a possible D match to TRBD1 (6 bases). V shed 8 bases and J shed 9 bases, with 10 bases lying between them. Germline V gene data show CDR1 as MDHEN and CDR2 as SYDVKM. CDR3 size: 10 residues. CDR3 sequence (DNA): TGTGCCAGCGTGAGGGGGAAAGCTTTCTTT. It codes for CASVRGKAFF.

V usage is TRBV18 and J usage is TRBJ2-2, with 8 bases fitting TRBD1. Per germline, CDR1 KGHSH and CDR2 LQKENI. CDR3 size: 14 residues. V lost 4 bases and J lost 5; bases outside the gene matches: 3. CDR3 sequence: CASSRTGGTGELFF. The CDR3 DNA reads as TGTGCCAGCTCACGAACAGGGGGGACCGGGGAGCTGTTTTTT.

CDR3 amino acids: CASSPGRRGEKLFF. The CDR3 DNA is TGTGCCAGCAGCCCAGGGAGGAGGGGTGAAAAACTGTTTTTT. This chain uses TRBV7-9 with TRBJ1-4, with a weak D call TRBD1 (5 bases). From germline, CDR1 is SEHNR and CDR2 FQNEAQ (reference sequence). The CDR3 is made up of 14 amino acids. The V and J ends lost 5 bases and 7 bases respectively, with 14 bases between them.

The rearrangement links TRBV2 to TRBJ2-1, with D unclear. The CDR3 is made up of 13 amino acids. Looked up from germline, CDR1 is SNHLY and CDR2 is FYNNEI. Trimming shortened V by 4 bases and J by 6 bases, and 10 bases separated the two germline ends. CDR3 bases: TGTGCCAGCAGTGTAGAACAGAGCAATGAGCAGTTCTTC. Amino acid sequence: CASSVEQSNEQFF.

The chain couples TRBV6-6 to TRBJ2-5; 7 nucleotides agree with TRBD1. The DNA end is a closer match to TRBJ2-7, so the J assignment may be wrong. The CDR3 covers 15 residues. In germline, CDR1 is MNHNY, CDR2 SVGAGI (reference sequence). CDR3 coding DNA: TGTGCCAGCAGTTATCAACAGGGGCCCACCTACGAGCAGTACTTC. It is translated as CASSYQQGPTYEQYF.

Only one count was recorded for this clone. The V call is TRBV6-1, the J call TRBJ1-5; the D gene is possibly TRBD1 (5 bases). Trimming removed 5 bases from V and 3 bases from J, with 14 bases in between. The CDR3 has 15 residues. CDR1 MNHNS and CDR2 SASEGT come from the germline V gene. CDR3 nucleotide sequence: TGTGCCAGCAGTACTCGCGGGGGGGTCAATCAGCCCCAGCATTTT. This gives the protein CASSTRGGVNQPQHF.

This chain links TRBV9 with TRBJ2-2, with a tentative D call TRBD1 (5 bases). The V gene's germline CDR1 is SGDLS and CDR2 YYNGEE. There are 15 residues in the CDR3. Trimming stripped 0 bases from V and 3 bases from J, with 9 bases between. DNA of the CDR3: TGTGCCAGCAGCGTAGCTGTGACAGACACCGGGGAGCTGTTTTTT. Amino acids: CASSVAVTDTGELFF.